Listed here is a single TCR beta chain. The antigen is not known. This record belongs to a study of graft-versus-host responses after intestinal transplantation. Study overall: Transplants were multivisceral, liver-intestinal, or isolated intestinal. Every one of the recipients received anti-thymocyte globulin induction and afterwards took tacrolimus and steroids for roughly three years. Whole-study findings and limits: Analysis identified GvH clones in recipient marrow, with some appearing first in ileum or blood.

With 8 bases removed from V and 0 bases from J, the gap between germline ends came to 11 bases. The CDR3 is 15 residues long. The germline gives CDR1 MDHEN, CDR2 SYDVKM. After transplant, marrow was aspirated from the posterior iliac crest or elsewhere. TCRdb keeps only in-frame clones here, not all; method: immunoSEQ multiplex PCR. Here the sample spans fewer than 70,000 clones, approximately 92% being singletons. Material: bone marrow, obtained approximately 100 weeks after intestinal transplantation. This TCR was sampled from a human patient who received an intestinal transplant, so some T cells may come from the graft donor. The chain carries TRBV28 and TRBJ2-6; TRBD2 might be the D (6 bases). CDR3 sequence reads: CASSWRASGANVLTF. Written as DNA, the CDR3 is TGTGCCAGCTCTTGGAGGGCCTCTGGGGCCAACGTCCTGACTTTC.